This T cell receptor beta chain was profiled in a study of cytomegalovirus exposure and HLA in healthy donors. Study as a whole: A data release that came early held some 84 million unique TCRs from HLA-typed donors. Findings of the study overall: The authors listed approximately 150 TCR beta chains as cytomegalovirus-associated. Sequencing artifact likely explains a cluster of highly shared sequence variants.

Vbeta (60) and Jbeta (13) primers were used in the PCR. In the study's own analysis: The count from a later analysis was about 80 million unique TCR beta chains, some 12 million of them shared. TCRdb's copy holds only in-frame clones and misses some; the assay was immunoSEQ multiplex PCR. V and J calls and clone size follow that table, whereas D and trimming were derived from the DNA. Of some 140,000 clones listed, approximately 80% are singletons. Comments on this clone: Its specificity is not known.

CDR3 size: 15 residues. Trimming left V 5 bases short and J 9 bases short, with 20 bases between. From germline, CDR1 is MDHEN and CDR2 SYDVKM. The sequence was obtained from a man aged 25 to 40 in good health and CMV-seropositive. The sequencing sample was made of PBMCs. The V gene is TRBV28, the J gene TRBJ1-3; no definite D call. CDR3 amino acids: CASSAPQTVGSTIYF. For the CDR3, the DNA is TGTGCCAGCAGTGCCCCTCAGACCGTCGGGAGCACCATATATTTT.